The clone carrying this T cell receptor (beta chain) appeared a single time. Its matching antigen is unknown. These data are taken from a study of shared clonotypes between healthy human individuals. General study points: Measured sharing among donors was expected to vary with sequencing depth. Sampling involved blood alone; tissue repertoires likely differ.

Researchers divided each subset's genomic DNA evenly across several immunoSEQ plates. Data came from immunoSEQ multiplex PCR; TCRdb stores just in-frame clones and leaves some out. The sample lists around 500,000 clones, around four fifths occurring once. The CDR3 length is 14 residues. Per the germline V gene, CDR1 is KGHSH and CDR2 is LQKENI. The V gene lost 0 bases and the J gene lost 5 bases, with 10 bases spanning the gap. Material: PBMCs. The gene calls are TRBV18 and TRBJ1-1, with D perhaps matching TRBD1 (6 bases). The sequence derives from a woman in her 40s in good health. Some clones in this sample may be carry-over from other donors' samples. The CDR3 reads CASSPPVGATEAFF. DNA of the CDR3: TGTGCCAGCTCACCACCGGTGGGGGCGACTGAAGCTTTCTTT.